This is a list of T cell receptor beta chains from one sample in a study of T cell responses to AZD1222 COVID-19 vaccine. TCRdb's copy holds only in-frame clones and misses some; the assay was immunoSEQ multiplex PCR. The repertoire consists of about 85,000 clones, with 85% occurring once and the leading ten covering 4.5%. This specimen consisted of peripheral blood, obtained 28 days after the second AZD1222 dose. These receptors were taken from an adult who received the AZD1222 COVID-19 vaccine. Both conserved end residues are part of each CDR3. D genes are given only for firm matches. Some rows mark clone size as missing; the rest say once, few, many or name a class of expanded clone.

V: TRBV11-1
size: NA
J: TRBJ2-4
D: NA
length: 14
CDR3: CASSPGQSKNIQYF
DNA: TGTGCCAGCAGTCCCGGCCAGTCCAAAAACATTCAGTACTTC

V: TRBV28
size: NA
J: TRBJ2-3
D: TRBD2
length: 17
CDR3: CASSPWYLAGATDTQYF
DNA: TGTGCCAGCAGTCCCTGGTATCTAGCGGGAGCCACAGATACGCAGTATTTT

V: TRBV28
size: NA
J: TRBJ2-3
D: NA
length: 14
CDR3: CASSSTGSTDTQYF
DNA: TGTGCCAGCAGTTCGACAGGTAGCACAGATACGCAGTATTTT

V: TRBV10-2
size: NA
J: TRBJ2-1
D: NA
length: 16
CDR3: CASSEALVSPDDEQFF
DNA: TGCGCCAGCAGTGAGGCACTAGTGTCCCCCGACGATGAGCAGTTCTTC

V: TRBV19
size: NA
J: TRBJ2-3
D: NA
length: 15
CDR3: CASSILATRADTQYF
DNA: TGTGCCAGTAGTATTCTAGCAACCCGAGCAGATACGCAGTATTTT

V: TRBV15
size: NA
J: TRBJ2-3
D: NA
length: 16
CDR3: CATSTGATSDTDTQYF
DNA: TGTGCCACCAGCACCGGGGCCACAAGCGACACAGATACGCAGTATTTT

V: TRBV7-3
size: medium-sized
J: TRBJ2-1
D: NA
length: 12
CDR3: CASSSGQGQQFF
DNA: TGTGCCAGCAGCTCTGGTCAGGGACAGCAGTTCTTC

V: TRBV19
size: NA
J: TRBJ2-1
D: NA
length: 15
CDR3: CASSIARSSYNEQFF
DNA: TGTGCCAGTAGTATAGCGCGAAGCTCCTACAATGAGCAGTTCTTC

V: TRBV5-8
size: once
J: TRBJ1-6
D: NA
length: 14
CDR3: CASRPGQTISPLHF
DNA: TGTGCCAGCAGGCCCGGACAGACGATTTCACCCCTCCACTTT

V: TRBV24-1
size: NA
J: TRBJ2-5
D: NA
length: 12
CDR3: CATSLAGKTQYF
DNA: TGTGCCACCAGTTTGGCCGGGAAGACCCAGTACTTC

V: TRBV30
size: once
J: TRBJ1-5
D: NA
length: 13
CDR3: CAAGRQINQPQHF
DNA: TGTGCGGCGGGGAGACAGATCAATCAGCCCCAGCATTTT

V: TRBV7-9
size: few
J: TRBJ1-2
D: NA
length: 13
CDR3: CASSLGRFDGYTF
DNA: TGTGCCAGCAGCTTAGGACGGTTTGATGGCTACACCTTC

V: TRBV5-8
size: NA
J: TRBJ1-5
D: NA
length: 15
CDR3: CASSLEALANQPQHF
DNA: TGTGCCAGCAGCTTGGAAGCCCTGGCAAATCAGCCCCAGCATTTT

V: TRBV2
size: medium-sized
J: TRBJ1-5
D: TRBD1
length: 14
CDR3: CASSEQGADQPQHF
DNA: TGTGCCAGCAGTGAACAGGGGGCGGATCAGCCCCAGCATTTT

V: TRBV19
size: few
J: TRBJ2-1
D: TRBD2
length: 15
CDR3: CASTHRGLAGNEQFF
DNA: TGTGCCAGTACCCACAGGGGACTAGCGGGAAATGAGCAGTTCTTC

V: TRBV19
size: NA
J: TRBJ1-5
D: TRBD1
length: 15
CDR3: CASSMGTGGIQPQHF
DNA: TGTGCCAGTAGTATGGGAACAGGGGGCATTCAGCCCCAGCATTTT

V: TRBV7-3
size: NA
J: TRBJ2-3
D: TRBD2
length: 16
CDR3: CASSSLAGTSTDTQYF
DNA: TGTGCCAGCAGCTCCCTAGCGGGGACCTCCACAGATACGCAGTATTTT

V: TRBV5-1
size: few
J: TRBJ1-2
D: TRBD1
length: 14
CDR3: CASSLLSGTEGYTF
DNA: TGCGCCAGCAGCTTACTTTCCGGGACAGAAGGCTACACCTTC

V: TRBV4-1
size: NA
J: TRBJ1-4
D: NA
length: 17
CDR3: CASSQIDLLGSNEKLFF
DNA: TGCGCCAGCAGCCAGATTGACCTTTTGGGGTCCAATGAAAAACTGTTTTTT